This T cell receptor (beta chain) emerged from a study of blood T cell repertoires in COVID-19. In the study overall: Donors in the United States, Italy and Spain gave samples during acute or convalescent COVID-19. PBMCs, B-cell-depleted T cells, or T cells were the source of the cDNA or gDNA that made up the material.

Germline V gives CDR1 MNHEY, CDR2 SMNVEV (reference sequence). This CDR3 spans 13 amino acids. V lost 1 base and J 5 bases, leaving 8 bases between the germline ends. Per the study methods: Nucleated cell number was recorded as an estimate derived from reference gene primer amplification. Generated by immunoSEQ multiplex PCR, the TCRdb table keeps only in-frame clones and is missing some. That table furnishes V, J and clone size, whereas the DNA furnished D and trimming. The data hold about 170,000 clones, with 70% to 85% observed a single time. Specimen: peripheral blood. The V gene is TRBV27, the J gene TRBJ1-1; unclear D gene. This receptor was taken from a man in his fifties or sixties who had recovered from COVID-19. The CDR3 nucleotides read TGTGCCAGCAGTTTATTCGGGATAACTGAAGCTTTCTTT. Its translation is CASSLFGITEAFF.